The 5 T cell receptor beta chains presented below share a single source sample, sequenced in a study of siplizumab effects on memory and regulatory T cells. The assay was immunoSEQ multiplex PCR, and TCRdb's table has in-frame clones only and misses some. The sample contains around 100,000 clones, about 94% of which appear only once. Sequencing input: non-Treg CD4+ T cells sorted from blood. Receptors were obtained from a human donor in good health.

The chain recombines TRBV5-4 with TRBJ2-1; no clear D gene. This CDR3 spans 16 amino acids. V was pared by 4 bases and J by 0 bases, with 14 bases between. Germline V lookup: CDR1 SGHNT, CDR2 YYREEE (reference sequence). CDR3 amino acids: CASSLGAPSSYNEQFF. In DNA form, the CDR3 reads TGTGCCAGCAGCCTAGGAGCGCCAAGCTCCTACAATGAGCAGTTCTTC.

The chain recombines TRBV6-1 with TRBJ1-4, with D maybe TRBD1 (6 bases). The CDR3 has 15 amino acids. Germline V gene sequence: CDR1 MNHNS, CDR2 SASEGT. Trimming took 4 bases from V and 8 from J, leaving 17 bases between them. This CDR3 is CASSAAGGAREKLFF. The CDR3 nucleotides are TGTGCCAGCAGTGCCGCGGGGGGGGCTCGGGAAAAACTGTTTTTT.

This chain links TRBV7-3 with TRBJ1-5, with D perhaps TRBD1 (5 bases). Per germline, CDR1 SGHTA and CDR2 FQGTGA. CDR3 length: 14 residues. Trimming cost V 5 bases and J 7 bases, with 15 bases left between them. CDR3 protein: CASSGERGVQPQHF. CDR3 nucleotide sequence: TGTGCCAGCAGCGGCGAGAGGGGCGTGCAGCCCCAGCATTTT.

V gene TRBV7-8 combines with J gene TRBJ2-7; D is undetermined. Looked up from germline, CDR1 is SGHVS and CDR2 is FQNEAQ. The length of the CDR3 is 14 residues. V was pared by 0 bases and J by 0 bases, with 6 bases between. CDR3 nucleotides: TGTGCCAGCAGCTTAGCGGCTAACTCCTACGAGCAGTACTTC. Protein sequence: CASSLAANSYEQYF. The full variable domain, in which reference TRBV7-8 and TRBJ2-7 provide the parts outside the CDR3, is GAGVSQSPRYKVAKRGQDVALRCDPISGHVSLFWYQQALGQGPEFLTYFQNEAQLDKSGLPSDRFFAERPEGSVSTLKIQRTQQEDSAVYLCASSLAANSYEQYFGPGTRLTVT.

V usage is TRBV11-1 and J usage is TRBJ2-3, with TRBD2 matching over 11 bases. The CDR3 runs to 14 residues. After removal of 6 bases from V and 5 bases from J, the junction contained 4 bases not matched to a gene. In germline, CDR1 is SGHAT, CDR2 FQDESV (reference sequence). The CDR3 region is CASRFGLAGDTQYF. Written as DNA, the CDR3 is TGTGCCAGCAGGTTTGGACTAGCGGGAGATACGCAGTATTTT.